The present entry profiles one T cell receptor beta chain with its context. These data originate in a study of blood T cell repertoires in COVID-19. The germline V gene encodes CDR1 MGHRA and CDR2 YSYEKL. V lost 4 bases and J 0 bases, leaving 9 bases between the germline ends. The CDR3 has 14 residues. Only in-frame clones appear in the TCRdb table, and some are missing; sequencing was by immunoSEQ multiplex PCR. The sample lists 150,000 to 200,000 clones, roughly 94% occurring once. This clonotype was sampled from a man aged 30 to 39 with COVID-19, enrolled during active disease. The V and J genes are TRBV4-1 and TRBJ2-5, with unresolved D. The sequencing sample was made of peripheral blood. CDR3 bases: TGCGCCAGCAGCCCCAGAGACAACCAAGAGACCCAGTACTTC. It specifies CASSPRDNQETQYF.